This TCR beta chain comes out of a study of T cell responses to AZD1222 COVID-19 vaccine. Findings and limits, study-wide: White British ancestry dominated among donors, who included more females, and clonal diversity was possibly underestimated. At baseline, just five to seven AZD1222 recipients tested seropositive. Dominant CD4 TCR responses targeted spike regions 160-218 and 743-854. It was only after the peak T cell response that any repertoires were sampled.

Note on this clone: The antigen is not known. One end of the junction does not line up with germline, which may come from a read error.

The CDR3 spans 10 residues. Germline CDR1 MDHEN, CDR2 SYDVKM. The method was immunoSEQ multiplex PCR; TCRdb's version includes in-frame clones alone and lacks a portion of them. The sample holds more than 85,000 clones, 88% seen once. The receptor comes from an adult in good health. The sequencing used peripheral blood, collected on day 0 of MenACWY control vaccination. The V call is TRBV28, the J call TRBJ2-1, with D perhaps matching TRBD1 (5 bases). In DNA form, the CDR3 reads TGTGCCAGCAGTTTAGGTATCAGGGTCTTC. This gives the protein CASSLGIRVF. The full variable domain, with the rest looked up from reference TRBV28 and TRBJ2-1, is DVKVTQSSRYLVKRTGEKVFLECVQDMDHENMFWYRQDPGLGLRLIYFSYDVKMKEKGDIPEGYSVSREKKERFSLILESASTNQTSMYLCASSLGIRVFGPGTRLTVL.